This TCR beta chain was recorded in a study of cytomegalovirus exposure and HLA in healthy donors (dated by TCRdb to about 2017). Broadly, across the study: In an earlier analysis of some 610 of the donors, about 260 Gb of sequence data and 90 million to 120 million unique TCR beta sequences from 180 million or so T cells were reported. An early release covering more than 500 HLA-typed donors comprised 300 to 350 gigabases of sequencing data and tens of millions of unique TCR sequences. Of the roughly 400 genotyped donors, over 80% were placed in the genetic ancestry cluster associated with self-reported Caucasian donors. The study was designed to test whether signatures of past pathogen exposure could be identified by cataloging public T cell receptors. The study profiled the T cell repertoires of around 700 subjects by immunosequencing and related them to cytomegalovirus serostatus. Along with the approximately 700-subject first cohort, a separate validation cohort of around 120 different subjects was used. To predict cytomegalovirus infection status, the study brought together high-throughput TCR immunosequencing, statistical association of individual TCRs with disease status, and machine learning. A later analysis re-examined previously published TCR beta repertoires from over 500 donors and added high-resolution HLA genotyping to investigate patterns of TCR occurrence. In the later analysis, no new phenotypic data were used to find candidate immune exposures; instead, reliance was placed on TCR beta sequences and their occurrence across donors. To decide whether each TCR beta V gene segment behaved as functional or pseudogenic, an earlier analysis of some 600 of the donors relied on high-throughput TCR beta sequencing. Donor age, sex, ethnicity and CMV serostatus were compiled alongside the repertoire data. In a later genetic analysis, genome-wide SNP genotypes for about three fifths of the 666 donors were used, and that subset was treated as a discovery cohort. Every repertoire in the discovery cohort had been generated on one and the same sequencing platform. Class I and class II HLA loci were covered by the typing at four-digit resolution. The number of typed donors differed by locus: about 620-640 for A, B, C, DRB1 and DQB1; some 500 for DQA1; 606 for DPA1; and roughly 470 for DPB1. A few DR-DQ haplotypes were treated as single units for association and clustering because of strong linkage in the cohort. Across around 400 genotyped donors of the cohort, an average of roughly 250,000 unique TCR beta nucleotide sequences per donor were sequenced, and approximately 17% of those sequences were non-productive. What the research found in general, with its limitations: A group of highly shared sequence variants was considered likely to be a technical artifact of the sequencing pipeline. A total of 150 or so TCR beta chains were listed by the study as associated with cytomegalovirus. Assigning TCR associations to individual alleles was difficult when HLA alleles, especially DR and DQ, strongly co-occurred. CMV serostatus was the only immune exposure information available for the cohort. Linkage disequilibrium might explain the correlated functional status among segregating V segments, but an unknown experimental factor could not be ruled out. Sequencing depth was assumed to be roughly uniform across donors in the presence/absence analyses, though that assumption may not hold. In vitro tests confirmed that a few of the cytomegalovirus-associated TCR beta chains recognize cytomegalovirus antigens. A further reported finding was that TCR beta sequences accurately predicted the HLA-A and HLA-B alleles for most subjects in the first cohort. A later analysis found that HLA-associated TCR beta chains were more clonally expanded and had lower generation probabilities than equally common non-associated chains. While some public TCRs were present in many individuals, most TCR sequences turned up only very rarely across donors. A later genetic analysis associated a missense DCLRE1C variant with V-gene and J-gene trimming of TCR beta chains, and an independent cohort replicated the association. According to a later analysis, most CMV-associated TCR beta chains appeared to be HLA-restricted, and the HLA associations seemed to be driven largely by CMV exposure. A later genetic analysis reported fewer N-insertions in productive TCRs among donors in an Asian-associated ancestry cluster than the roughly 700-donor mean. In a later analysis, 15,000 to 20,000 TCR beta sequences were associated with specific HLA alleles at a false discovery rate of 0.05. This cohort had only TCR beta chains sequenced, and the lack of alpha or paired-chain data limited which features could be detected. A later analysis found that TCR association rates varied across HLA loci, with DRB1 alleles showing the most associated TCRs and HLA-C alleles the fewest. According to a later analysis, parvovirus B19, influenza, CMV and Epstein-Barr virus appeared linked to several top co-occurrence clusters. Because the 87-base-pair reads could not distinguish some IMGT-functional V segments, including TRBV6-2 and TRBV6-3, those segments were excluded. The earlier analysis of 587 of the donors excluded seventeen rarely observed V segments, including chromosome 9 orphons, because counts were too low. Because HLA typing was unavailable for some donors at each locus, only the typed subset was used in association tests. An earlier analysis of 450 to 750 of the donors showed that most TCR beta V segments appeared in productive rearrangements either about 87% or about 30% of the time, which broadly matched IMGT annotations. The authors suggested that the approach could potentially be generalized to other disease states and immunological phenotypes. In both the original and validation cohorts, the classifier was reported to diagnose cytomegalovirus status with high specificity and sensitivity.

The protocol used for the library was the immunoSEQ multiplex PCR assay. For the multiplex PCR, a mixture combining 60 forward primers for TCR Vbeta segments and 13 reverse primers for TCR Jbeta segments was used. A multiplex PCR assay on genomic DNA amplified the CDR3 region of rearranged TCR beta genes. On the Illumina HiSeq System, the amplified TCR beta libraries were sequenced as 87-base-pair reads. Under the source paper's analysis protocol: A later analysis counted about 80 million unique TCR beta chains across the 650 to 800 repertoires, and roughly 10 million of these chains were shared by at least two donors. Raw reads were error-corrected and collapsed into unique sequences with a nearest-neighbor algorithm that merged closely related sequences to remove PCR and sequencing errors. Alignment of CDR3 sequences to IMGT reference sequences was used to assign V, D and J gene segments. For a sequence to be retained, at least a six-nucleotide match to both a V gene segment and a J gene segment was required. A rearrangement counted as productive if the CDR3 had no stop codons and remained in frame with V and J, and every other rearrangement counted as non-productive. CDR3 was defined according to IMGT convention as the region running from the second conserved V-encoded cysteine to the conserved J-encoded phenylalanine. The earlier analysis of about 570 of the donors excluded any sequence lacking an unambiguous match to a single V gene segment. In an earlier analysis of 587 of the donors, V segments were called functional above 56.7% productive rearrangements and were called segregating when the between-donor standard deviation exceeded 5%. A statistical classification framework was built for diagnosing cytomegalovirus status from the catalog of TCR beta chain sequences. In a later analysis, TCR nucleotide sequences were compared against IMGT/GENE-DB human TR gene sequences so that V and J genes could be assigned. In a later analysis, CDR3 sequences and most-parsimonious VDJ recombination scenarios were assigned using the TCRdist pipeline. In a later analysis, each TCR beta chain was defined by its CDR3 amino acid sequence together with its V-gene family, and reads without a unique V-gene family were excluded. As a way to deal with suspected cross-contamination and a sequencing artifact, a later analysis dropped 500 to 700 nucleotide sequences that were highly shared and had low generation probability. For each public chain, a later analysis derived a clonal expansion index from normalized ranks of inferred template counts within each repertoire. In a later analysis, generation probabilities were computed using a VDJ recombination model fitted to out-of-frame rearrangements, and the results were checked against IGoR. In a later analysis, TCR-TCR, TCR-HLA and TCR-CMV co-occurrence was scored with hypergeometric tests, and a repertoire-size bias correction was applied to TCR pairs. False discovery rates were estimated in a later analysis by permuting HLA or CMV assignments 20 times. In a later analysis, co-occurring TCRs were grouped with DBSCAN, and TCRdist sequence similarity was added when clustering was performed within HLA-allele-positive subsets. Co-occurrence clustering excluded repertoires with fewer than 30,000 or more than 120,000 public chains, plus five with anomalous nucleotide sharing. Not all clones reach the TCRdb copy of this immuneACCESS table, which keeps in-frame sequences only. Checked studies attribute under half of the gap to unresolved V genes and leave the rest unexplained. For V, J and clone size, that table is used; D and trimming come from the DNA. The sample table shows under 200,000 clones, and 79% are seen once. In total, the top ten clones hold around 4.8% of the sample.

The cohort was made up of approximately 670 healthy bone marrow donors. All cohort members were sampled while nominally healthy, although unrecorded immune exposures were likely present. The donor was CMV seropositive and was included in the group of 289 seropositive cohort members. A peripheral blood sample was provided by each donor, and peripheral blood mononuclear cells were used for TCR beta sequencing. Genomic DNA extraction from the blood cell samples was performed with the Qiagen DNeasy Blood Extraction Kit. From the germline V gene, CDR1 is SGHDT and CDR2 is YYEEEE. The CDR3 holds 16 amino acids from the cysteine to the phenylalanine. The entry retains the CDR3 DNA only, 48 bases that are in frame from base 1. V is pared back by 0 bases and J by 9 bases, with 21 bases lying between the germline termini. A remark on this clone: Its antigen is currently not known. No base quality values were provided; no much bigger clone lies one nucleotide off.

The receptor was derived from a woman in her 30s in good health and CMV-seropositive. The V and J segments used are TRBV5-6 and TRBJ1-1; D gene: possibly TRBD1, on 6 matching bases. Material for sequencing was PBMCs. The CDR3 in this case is CASSLVIPGGYSKAFF. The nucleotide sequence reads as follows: TGTGCCAGCAGCTTGGTTATCCCGGGGGGCTACAGTAAAGCTTTCTTT.